Given below is one TCR beta chain in context. This clonotype was seen only a few times. The antigen it binds to is not known. No clone much larger than this one lies a single base away; base qualities are absent. Including the terminal cysteine and phenylalanine, the CDR3 comprises 18 residues. Kept here is only the CDR3 DNA, which spans 54 bases and is read in frame from base 1. The germline V and J ends show losses of 5 bases and 4 bases respectively, and no gene match explains 17 bases of the junction. The germline V gene specifies SGHAT as CDR1 and FQNNGV as CDR2. These data come from a study of T cells after yellow fever vaccination (dated by TCRdb to about 2019). Broadly, across the study: The SMART-Seq v4 Ultra Low Input RNA kit was used to prepare libraries from fractions with low cell numbers. The cohort comprised two healthy male donors, one aged 18 to 30 and one aged 30 to 40 years. To follow T-cell clones before and after primary and booster YFV17D yellow fever vaccination, bulk TCR alpha and beta repertoires were sequenced over time. Bulk PBMC replicates and cell subsets were isolated from blood drawn at multiple timepoints before and after both primary and secondary immunization. The study at large found these results: Computational filtering was required because FACS-sorted repertoires could contain abundant contaminating clonotypes from the bulk population. The secondary T-cell response was weaker than the primary response but faster, peaking on day 5 instead of day 15. A small share of clonotypes occurred in both CD4 and CD8 compartments, likely arising from convergent recombination. After the booster, most clones that had expanded after primary vaccination were detected again (around 96% of CD4 and more than 85% of CD8), suggesting broad maintenance of memory. Because the study included only a couple of donors, the extent to which the findings can be generalized is limited.

Synthesis of TCR cDNA relied on 5'RACE template switching, a step that introduced a universal primer site along with unique molecular identifiers. cDNA synthesis was primed from both the TCR alpha and TCR beta constant segments. Two PCR steps were used to amplify libraries, with sample barcodes and sequencing adapters being added in the second step. Sequencing of libraries was performed on Illumina HiSeq 2500 (2x100 bp) or NovaSeq (2x150 bp). Per the original workflow: MIGEC handled demultiplexing of reads and collapsing into UMI consensus sequences, while MiXCR performed V(D)J alignment. Clonotypes responding to the vaccine were identified with edgeR on replicate PBMC samples, with the criteria of FDR below 0.01 and a log2 fold change above 5 up to day 15. Bulk clonotypes were assigned CD4 or CD8 identity according to which sequenced CD4 or CD8 repertoire held them at higher abundance. TCRdb cleaned the public reads at Q25 with fastp, built clones with MiXCR and kept in-frame beta chains. Every entry covers one CDR3 protein and lists the most common genes and DNA from its rows. The V and J calls reflect TCRdb's pipeline rather than the authors' work. A total of about 360,000 distinct CDR3 sequences appear in this sample, roughly 6.1% of them only once. The ten largest account for about 15% of the sample.

The sample's treatment or condition label, in plain terms: live attenuated yellow fever vaccine strain. At every blood-draw timepoint, two biological replicates of bulk PBMCs were collected. PBMCs were isolated from peripheral blood using a standard Ficoll-Paque protocol. TriZol was used to extract RNA from bulk PBMCs, from CD4 and CD8 fractions, and from dextramer-positive and dextramer-negative fractions. The TCR originated in a man aged 25 to 40 who received the YFV17D yellow fever vaccine. The chain is made from TRBV11-2 and TRBJ2-3; 8 of the junction bases match TRBD2. The source was PBMCs, collected 5 days after the yellow fever booster vaccination. This receptor carries the CDR3 CASSVHRELSGNSDTQYF. The nucleotide sequence reads as follows: TGTGCCAGCAGCGTACACCGAGAGCTTAGCGGGAATTCAGATACGCAGTATTTT.